These 14 T cell receptor beta chains share one sample of origin, sequenced in a study of control samples from healthy donors and cancer patients. Method: immunoSEQ multiplex PCR; TCRdb's copy keeps in-frame clones and lacks some. The sample lists approximately 150,000 clones, about 86% occurring once. The sample comprised blood. The receptors were sampled from a young man in good health.

V is TRBV7-2 and J is TRBJ2-5; 9 bases agree with TRBD1. In germline, CDR1 is SGHTA, CDR2 FQGNSA. V lost 5 bases and J lost 5; bases outside the gene matches: 9. There are 15 residues in the CDR3. The CDR3 sequence: CASSPQTGGDETQYF. The CDR3 bases are TGTGCCAGCAGCCCTCAGACAGGGGGAGATGAGACCCAGTACTTC.

The V and J genes are TRBV5-5 and TRBJ1-5; D gene uncertain. Trimming removed 3 bases at V and 0 bases at J, with 13 bases between. Germline CDR1 and CDR2: SGHKS and YYEKEE (reference sequence). The CDR3 has 16 amino acids. The CDR3 is CASSSSRTYSNQPQHF. CDR3 nucleotides: TGTGCCAGCAGCTCCTCTAGAACCTATAGCAATCAGCCCCAGCATTTT.

V is TRBV7-2 and J is TRBJ2-7; 7 nucleotides match TRBD1. The CDR3 extends over 17 amino acids. Germline V gene sequence: CDR1 SGHTA, CDR2 FQGNSA. Germline trimming cut 1 base from V and 2 bases from J; bases unmatched to any gene: 11. The CDR3 loop reads CASSLVPGTALTYEQYF. The CDR3 nucleotides read TGTGCCAGCAGCTTAGTGCCCGGGACAGCGTTGACCTACGAGCAGTACTTC.

This chain connects TRBV28 to TRBJ2-5; D possibly matches TRBD1 or TRBD2 (5 bases each). The V end lost 10 bases, the J end lost 1 base, and 19 bases lay between the germline ends. Germline-derived CDR1 and CDR2 are MDHEN and SYDVKM. The CDR3 loop spans 15 amino acids. CDR3 sequence (DNA): TGTGCCACCGGATCCCTCAGAGGGGCCCAAGAGACCCAGTACTTC. Translated, it gives CATGSLRGAQETQYF. The full variable domain, with the rest looked up from reference TRBV28 and TRBJ2-5, is DVKVTQSSRYLVKRTGEKVFLECVQDMDHENMFWYRQDPGLGLRLIYFSYDVKMKEKGDIPEGYSVSREKKERFSLILESASTNQTSMYLCATGSLRGAQETQYFGPGTRLLVL.

This chain connects TRBV5-1 to TRBJ2-3; D not resolved. The CDR3 length is 13 residues. The germline V and J ends were trimmed by 4 bases and 6 bases, with 12 bases remaining between them. Germline V gene data show CDR1 as SGHRS and CDR2 as YFSETQ. The CDR3 region is CASSPAMADTQYF. The CDR3 nucleotides are TGCGCCAGCAGCCCGGCCATGGCGGATACGCAGTATTTT.

The count of this clone is one. The chain uses TRBV28 and TRBJ2-1; TRBD1 matches at 10 bases. Germline CDR1 and CDR2: MDHEN and SYDVKM. V gave up 5 bases and J gave up 5 bases; unmatched junction bases: 9. The CDR3 is 16 amino acids. The CDR3 sequence: CASSPQTGGGHNEQFF. The CDR3 DNA reads as TGTGCCAGCAGTCCGCAGACAGGGGGCGGTCACAATGAGCAGTTCTTC.

The rearrangement joins TRBV18 to TRBJ1-1; TRBD1 matches 7 bases. Germline V CDR1 and CDR2: KGHSH, LQKENI. The CDR3 covers 14 residues. V lost 8 bases, J lost 2 bases, and 8 bases stayed unmatched. In nucleotides, the CDR3 is TGTGCCAGCGTACCCGGGACAGTCAACACTGAAGCTTTCTTT. Its protein product is CASVPGTVNTEAFF.

This chain connects TRBV29-1 to TRBJ1-1, with 9 bases matching TRBD1. Germline CDR1 SQVTM, CDR2 ANQGSEA. With 0 bases clipped from V and 2 bases from J, the junction kept 7 bases outside the gene matches. This CDR3 has 16 residues. CDR3 region: CSVEDGDRAVNTEAFF. The CDR3 DNA is TGCAGCGTTGAAGATGGGGACAGGGCGGTTAACACTGAAGCTTTCTTT. Combining the CDR3 with reference TRBV29-1 and TRBJ1-1 gives the whole variable domain SAVISQKPSRDICQRGTSLTIQCQVDSQVTMMFWYRQQPGQSLTLIATANQGSEATYESGFVIDKFPISRPNLTFSTLTVSNMSPEDSSIYLCSVEDGDRAVNTEAFFGQGTRLTVV.

The CDR3 sequence is CASSEAGTTNEKLFF. CDR3 DNA: TGCGCCAGCAGTGAGGCCGGGACAACTAATGAAAAACTGTTTTTT. The chain combines TRBV10-2 with TRBJ1-4, with no clear D. There are 15 residues in the CDR3. V lost 2 bases to trimming and J lost 0 bases, with 7 bases between them. Per the germline V gene, CDR1 is WSHSY and CDR2 is SAAADI.

This clone showed up just a few times. This chain links TRBV5-6 with TRBJ2-7; D gene ambiguous. The CDR3 covers 13 residues. CDR1 is SGHDT and CDR2 is YYEEEE in the germline V gene. The germline V and J ends were trimmed by 3 bases and 0 bases, with 7 bases remaining between them. The CDR3 is CASSSSPSYEQYF. The CDR3 coding sequence is TGTGCCAGCAGCTCATCACCCTCCTACGAGCAGTACTTC. Full variable domain (missing parts from reference TRBV5-6 and TRBJ2-7): DAGVTQSPTHLIKTRGQQVTLRCSPKSGHDTVSWYQQALGQGPQFIFQYYEEEERQRGNFPDRFSGHQFPNYSSELNVNALLLGDSALYLCASSSSPSYEQYFGPGTRLTVT.

The CDR3 spells CAWSVRVTSGNTIYF. The CDR3 DNA sequence: TGTGCCTGGAGTGTCCGCGTAACCTCTGGAAACACCATATATTTT. The V call is TRBV30, the J call TRBJ1-3; D remains ambiguous. CDR1 and CDR2 (germline): GTSNPN, SVGIG (reference sequence). This CDR3 is built from 15 residues. Trimming removed 0 bases at V and 0 bases at J, with 9 bases between.

The chain employs TRBV14 and TRBJ2-7; no definite D call. Trimming stripped 7 bases from V and 2 bases from J, with 12 bases between. The CDR3 is made up of 13 amino acids. Germline CDR1 SGHDN, CDR2 FVKESK. The CDR3 sequence: CASTVGHPYEQYF. CDR3 sequence (DNA): TGTGCCAGCACCGTCGGCCACCCCTACGAGCAGTACTTC.

The chain has TRBV28 and TRBJ1-2; TRBD1 agrees at 8 bases. This CDR3 comprises 15 residues. V lost 4 bases, J lost 5 bases, and 9 bases stayed unmatched. Germline CDR1 MDHEN, CDR2 SYDVKM. As DNA, the CDR3 is TGTGCCAGCAGTTACCTCGCACAGGGGGGATATGGCTACACCTTC. The encoded protein is CASSYLAQGGYGYTF.

The V and J genes are TRBV24-1 and TRBJ2-7; possibly TRBD1 for D (5 bases). This CDR3 contains 13 residues. Germline lookup yields CDR1 KGHDR and CDR2 SFDVKD. V was clipped by 3 bases and J by 2 bases, with 7 bases between them. The CDR3 DNA sequence: TGTGCCACCAGTGATGCGACAGCCTACGAGCAGTACTTC. This encodes CATSDATAYEQYF.